The sample holds many counts of the clone carrying this TCR beta chain. TCRdb independently ran MiXCR on the RT-PCR reads; one entry per CDR3 protein. Here the sample spans about 650,000 distinct CDR3 sequences, less than 20% being singletons. This sample stems from a study of response to subunit inactivated influenza vaccine. Germline V CDR1 and CDR2: SEHNR, FQNEAQ (reference sequence). V was trimmed by 0 bases and J by 8 bases, leaving 5 bases between them. The CDR3 has 12 amino acids. The specimen was PBMCs from blood, collected about 12 days after vaccination. The chain uses TRBV7-9 and TRBJ2-1, with a weak D call TRBD2 (5 bases). The TCR was taken from a man aged 45 to 65 who received an inactivated influenza vaccine. The DNA for the CDR3 is TGTGCCAGCAGCTTAGCGAGGGATGAGCAGTTCTTC. Encoded protein: CASSLARDEQFF.